This T cell receptor (beta chain) derives from a study of blood T cells in healthy people across ages (dated by TCRdb to the mid-2010s). Broadly, across the study: In model experiments, template switching captured about one uniquely barcoded TCR beta cDNA molecule for every two T cells. Age-related changes in TCR beta repertoire diversity were measured in the study by deep sequencing normalized with unique cDNA molecular identifiers. The study analyzed two additional independent replicas of 1 million unique cDNA reads from the same blood draw for two donors, one aged 18 to 30 and one aged 80 or older. To avoid experimental bias, donors of different ages were spread randomly across the sequencing lanes. The donors were divided into four age groups: young (average approximately 15 years), middle-aged (roughly 40), aged (around 59) and long-lived (about 90).

The donors were under 40 Caucasian individuals from Russia, aged 6 to 90 years, who were systemically healthy. Around 9.9 milliliters of peripheral blood were collected from each donor into EDTA-treated Vacutainer tubes. Ficoll-Paque density-gradient centrifugation was used to isolate PBMCs, with at least 6.5 million per sample. Trizol reagent was used to extract total RNA from the PBMCs, yielding at least 6 micrograms per sample. For every donor, flow cytometry on a PBMC aliquot measured the percentage of naive CD45RAhigh/CD27high T cells. The method behind the library was 5' RACE. The instrument was an Illumina HiSeq 2500. A second PCR of 7 to 11 cycles was performed with a sample-barcoded 5' primer and a J-beta primer mix. A template-switch 5' adaptor carrying 12 random nucleotides introduced a unique molecular identifier onto each TCR beta cDNA molecule. Each sample yielded at least 3 million CDR3-containing paired-end reads. First-strand cDNA synthesis was performed from all RNA using the Mint cDNA synthesis kit, with priming by a TRBC-specific oligonucleotide. After uracil-DNA glycosylase treatment, a first 18-cycle PCR used universal primers M1SS and BC2_uni_R on all cDNA. The source study handled its data this way. For normalization, 1 million high-quality reads, each with a distinct molecular identifier, were randomly selected from each sample. Instead of being binned into consensus sequences, reads with shared molecular identifiers were discarded. CDR3 identification, clonotype clustering and error correction used MiTCR with a Q25 quality threshold and the strictest error-elimination algorithm. A nonparametric unseen species model using Euler transformation provided a lower-bound estimate of total TCR beta diversity. TCRdb trimmed public reads at Q25 via fastp, called clones via MiXCR and kept in-frame beta chains. Every CDR3 protein is listed once, alongside the most common genes and DNA of its rows. TCRdb, rather than the study authors, made the V and J calls. In this sample the table shows more than 800,000 distinct CDR3 sequences, around 26% of which occur a single time. The top ten hold around a sixth of the sample.

Ten or more counts support this clonotype. Its antigen is not yet known. No qualities accompany the bases; no much larger clone lies one base away. Results and caveats for the whole study, not just this receptor: Bulk unsorted PBMC profiling prevented conclusive comparison of naive and antigen-experienced compartments. Donor CMV infection status was unknown, potentially confounding age-related changes in expanded clonotypes. The long-lived group showed more naive CD4+ T cells, fewer expanded clones and increased TCR diversity than the aged group, suggesting age selection. There was a strong correlation between observed TCR beta diversity and the percentage of naive T cells measured by flow cytometry. As age increased, observed TCR beta diversity per million T cells dropped in a roughly linear way, and a significant reduction was already evident by age about 40. Estimates of total diversity based on one million sequenced T cells were considered lower bounds and underestimates.

The CDR3 covers 13 residues, taking in both the cysteine and the phenylalanine. The kept DNA is CDR3 alone, 39 bases in frame from the first base. From a lookup of the germline V gene, CDR1 and CDR2 are KGHSH and LQKENI. A distance of 10 bases separates the germline ends of V and J, which lose 3 bases and 5 bases respectively. The sequence is built from TRBV18 and TRBJ2-5; matching of 5 bases hints at TRBD1 as the D gene. This TCR was sampled from an elderly woman in good health. Source material: blood. Here the CDR3 is given as CASSPQGWETQYF. The DNA sequence is as follows: TGTGCCAGCTCACCGCAGGGATGGGAGACCCAGTACTTC.